This is a list of T cell receptor beta chains from one sample in a study of identical twins. TCRdb recomputed calls from the 5' RACE reads with MiXCR, one row per CDR3 protein. The sample comprises 1.5 million to 2 million distinct CDR3 sequences, roughly 35% of which are singletons, and under 0.35% rests with the top ten. The sample was cord blood. The receptors were sampled from a newborn girl in good health. The CDR3 runs from the conserved cysteine through the conserved F or W. The order of the fields is V gene, D gene, J gene, clone size, CDR3 DNA, CDR3 protein. The D gene is left open where the match is weak. Size values are once, few and many counts, or a class for expanded clones, and some rows have none.

V gene: TRBV4-1
D gene: .
J gene: TRBJ1-2
clone size: few
CDR3 DNA: TGCGCCAGCAGCCAAGGATATGGGCCATATGGCTACACCTTC
CDR3 protein: CASSQGYGPYGYTF

V gene: TRBV6-2/TRBV6-3
D gene: .
J gene: TRBJ2-3
clone size: few
CDR3 DNA: TGTGCCAGCAGAAAATCCCCCGGGACAACTTTAACAGATACGCAGTATTTT
CDR3 protein: CASRKSPGTTLTDTQYF

V gene: TRBV28
D gene: .
J gene: TRBJ1-5
clone size: once
CDR3 DNA: TGTGCCGGCAGTTTCAAGGCCTTTCGGGAGCCCCAGCATTTT
CDR3 protein: CAGSFKAFREPQHF

V gene: TRBV14
D gene: TRBD1
J gene: TRBJ2-3
clone size: .
CDR3 DNA: TGTGCCAGCAGCCCCCGGGACAGGCGCTCAGATACGCAGTATTTT
CDR3 protein: CASSPRDRRSDTQYF

V gene: TRBV10-3
D gene: .
J gene: TRBJ2-4
clone size: many
CDR3 DNA: TGTGCCATCAGTGAGTCGATAGGAGCGGCCATTACCAAAAACATTCAGTACTTC
CDR3 protein: CAISESIGAAITKNIQYF

V gene: TRBV4-1
D gene: TRBD2
J gene: TRBJ2-7
clone size: .
CDR3 DNA: TGCGCCAGCAGCCATCCCGGGACTAGCAGTTACAATGAGCAGTACTTC
CDR3 protein: CASSHPGTSSYNEQYF

V gene: TRBV12-3/TRBV12-4
D gene: .
J gene: TRBJ1-5
clone size: .
CDR3 DNA: TGTGCCAGCAGTTTCGGGACTGACAATCAGCCCCAGCATTTT
CDR3 protein: CASSFGTDNQPQHF

V gene: TRBV2
D gene: .
J gene: TRBJ2-4
clone size: .
CDR3 DNA: TGTGCCAGCCCCGGGGCCGGGGCCAAAAACATTCAGTACTTC
CDR3 protein: CASPGAGAKNIQYF

V gene: TRBV6-1
D gene: .
J gene: TRBJ1-1
clone size: .
CDR3 DNA: TGTGCCAGCAGATACATAAACACTGAAGCTTTCTTT
CDR3 protein: CASRYINTEAFF

V gene: TRBV10-3
D gene: TRBD1
J gene: TRBJ1-1
clone size: .
CDR3 DNA: TGTGCCATCAGTCCCGGGACAGGGGCTTTCTTT
CDR3 protein: CAISPGTGAFF

V gene: TRBV2
D gene: .
J gene: TRBJ1-2
clone size: many
CDR3 DNA: TGTGCCAGCAGTGAAGCTGGCAGGATGGCCGGTGGCTACACCTTC
CDR3 protein: CASSEAGRMAGGYTF

V gene: TRBV10-3
D gene: .
J gene: TRBJ1-6
clone size: few
CDR3 DNA: TGTGCCGCCAGAGGAACAGGTCAATCTAATTCACCCCTCCACTTT
CDR3 protein: CAARGTGQSNSPLHF

V gene: TRBV25-1
D gene: .
J gene: TRBJ1-4
clone size: .
CDR3 DNA: TGTGCCAGCAAAGTGGCAGAAAAACTGTTTTTT
CDR3 protein: CASKVAEKLFF

V gene: TRBV5-1
D gene: .
J gene: TRBJ1-6
clone size: .
CDR3 DNA: TGCGCCAGCAGCGCCGGGACAACGAATTCACCCCTCCACTTT
CDR3 protein: CASSAGTTNSPLHF

V gene: TRBV4-2
D gene: .
J gene: TRBJ1-1
clone size: many
CDR3 DNA: TGCGCCAGCAGCCAAGCAGTGAACACTGAAGCTTTCTTT
CDR3 protein: CASSQAVNTEAFF

V gene: TRBV4-2
D gene: TRBD2
J gene: TRBJ2-5
clone size: once
CDR3 DNA: TGTGCCAGCAGCCAAGAGTTAAACGGGGGGGCTTGGAATGAGCAGTACTTC
CDR3 protein: CASSQELNGGAWNEQYF

V gene: TRBV28
D gene: .
J gene: TRBJ2-3
clone size: once
CDR3 DNA: TGTGCCAGCAACCTGGACGGGGGCACAGATACGCAGTATTTT
CDR3 protein: CASNLDGGTDTQYF

V gene: TRBV29-1
D gene: .
J gene: TRBJ2-5
clone size: few
CDR3 DNA: TGCAGCGTTGATCGGGTAGTCTTGTACCAAGAGACCCAGTACTTC
CDR3 protein: CSVDRVVLYQETQYF

V gene: TRBV7-2
D gene: .
J gene: TRBJ2-7
clone size: many
CDR3 DNA: TGTGCCAGCAGCTCAGGGTTTTACGAGCAGTACTTC
CDR3 protein: CASSSGFYEQYF

V gene: TRBV6-6
D gene: .
J gene: TRBJ1-1
clone size: .
CDR3 DNA: TGTGCCAGCAGTTACGGGGGGGGCGGCACTGAAGCTTTCTTT
CDR3 protein: CASSYGGGGTEAFF

V gene: TRBV20-1
D gene: TRBD2
J gene: TRBJ2-7
clone size: once
CDR3 DNA: TGCAGTGCTAGGGGGACTAGCGGGAGTATCGAGCAGTACTTC
CDR3 protein: CSARGTSGSIEQYF

V gene: TRBV7-2
D gene: .
J gene: TRBJ1-1
clone size: .
CDR3 DNA: TGTGCCAGCAGCTTAGGGTGGCAGAACACTGAAGCTTTCTTT
CDR3 protein: CASSLGWQNTEAFF

V gene: TRBV29-1
D gene: TRBD2
J gene: TRBJ2-1
clone size: many
CDR3 DNA: TGCAGCGTTGAAACAGCTAGCGGAAACAATGAGCAGTTCTTC
CDR3 protein: CSVETASGNNEQFF

V gene: TRBV29-1
D gene: .
J gene: TRBJ1-1
clone size: few
CDR3 DNA: TGCAGCGTCCCCCATCCAGGGAACACTGAAGCTTTCTTT
CDR3 protein: CSVPHPGNTEAFF

V gene: TRBV12-3/TRBV12-4
D gene: .
J gene: TRBJ2-1
clone size: .
CDR3 DNA: TGTGCCAGCGGGGCAACGTACAATGAGCAGTTCTTC
CDR3 protein: CASGATYNEQFF

V gene: TRBV3-1
D gene: .
J gene: TRBJ2-1
clone size: few
CDR3 DNA: TGTGCCAGCAGCCACCGAACAGGGAACATCTACAATGAGCAGTTCTTC
CDR3 protein: CASSHRTGNIYNEQFF

V gene: TRBV28
D gene: .
J gene: TRBJ2-6
clone size: many
CDR3 DNA: TGTGCCAGCAGTCCCCAATTCGGACCAAGCTCTGGGGCCAACGTCCTGACTTTC
CDR3 protein: CASSPQFGPSSGANVLTF

V gene: TRBV5-1
D gene: .
J gene: TRBJ2-3
clone size: many
CDR3 DNA: TGCGCCAGCGGCCCTGGCGGGGATACGCAGTATTTT
CDR3 protein: CASGPGGDTQYF

V gene: TRBV5-1
D gene: .
J gene: TRBJ2-3
clone size: .
CDR3 DNA: TGCGCCAGCAGCCCAGGGACGTGGGGCGAAGATACGCAGTATTTT
CDR3 protein: CASSPGTWGEDTQYF

V gene: TRBV20-1
D gene: TRBD1
J gene: TRBJ2-1
clone size: few
CDR3 DNA: TGCGGGGCCCAGGGGGAAGGGTCCTACAATGAGCAGTTCTTC
CDR3 protein: CGAQGEGSYNEQFF

V gene: TRBV27
D gene: .
J gene: TRBJ2-3
clone size: .
CDR3 DNA: TGTGCCAGCAGTTTGGGACCGCGATATTCTCCCCCAGATACGCAGTATTTT
CDR3 protein: CASSLGPRYSPPDTQYF

V gene: TRBV24-1
D gene: .
J gene: TRBJ2-7
clone size: few
CDR3 DNA: TGTGCCACCAGTGATTTCGGGAGTTTCCACAATGAGCAGTACTTC
CDR3 protein: CATSDFGSFHNEQYF

V gene: TRBV28
D gene: .
J gene: TRBJ1-2
clone size: many
CDR3 DNA: TGTGCCAGCAGGTCCGGGACGGCGTCGGACTATGGCTACACCTTC
CDR3 protein: CASRSGTASDYGYTF

V gene: TRBV20-1
D gene: .
J gene: TRBJ1-2
clone size: .
CDR3 DNA: TGCAGTGCTAGAGATTACAGACGGCCAAACTATGGCTACACCTTC
CDR3 protein: CSARDYRRPNYGYTF

V gene: TRBV5-1
D gene: .
J gene: TRBJ2-7
clone size: many
CDR3 DNA: TGCGCCAGCAGCTTTACTTCAGGGGCCATGACCTACGAGCAGTACTTC
CDR3 protein: CASSFTSGAMTYEQYF

V gene: TRBV28
D gene: TRBD2
J gene: TRBJ2-3
clone size: few
CDR3 DNA: TGTGCCAGCAGCCCGGGGACTAGCGGGAGATTGGTAACAGATACGCAGTATTTT
CDR3 protein: CASSPGTSGRLVTDTQYF

V gene: TRBV7-2
D gene: TRBD2
J gene: TRBJ2-1
clone size: once
CDR3 DNA: TGTGCCAGCAGCTTAGTGGGACTAGCGGGGGGATACAATGAGCAGTTCTTC
CDR3 protein: CASSLVGLAGGYNEQFF

V gene: TRBV6-6
D gene: TRBD1
J gene: TRBJ1-2
clone size: few
CDR3 DNA: TGTGCCAGCAGTTCCCGACAGGGGGCCCTCTATGGCTACACCTTC
CDR3 protein: CASSSRQGALYGYTF

V gene: TRBV20-1
D gene: .
J gene: TRBJ2-5
clone size: .
CDR3 DNA: TGCAGTGCCGACATAGCGGAGGGAGAGACCCAGTACTTC
CDR3 protein: CSADIAEGETQYF

V gene: TRBV28
D gene: .
J gene: TRBJ2-5
clone size: few
CDR3 DNA: TGTGCCAGCAGTTTGGCGGCTACCACCCAAGAGACCCAGTACTTC
CDR3 protein: CASSLAATTQETQYF

V gene: TRBV29-1
D gene: .
J gene: TRBJ2-3
clone size: many
CDR3 DNA: TGCAGCCATTGCCCGACTAGCACAGATACGCAGTATTTT
CDR3 protein: CSHCPTSTDTQYF

V gene: TRBV20-1
D gene: .
J gene: TRBJ1-5
clone size: few
CDR3 DNA: TGCAGTGCTAGGGGGGTAGGAAGTCAGCCCCAGCATTTT
CDR3 protein: CSARGVGSQPQHF

V gene: TRBV11-2
D gene: .
J gene: TRBJ2-5
clone size: .
CDR3 DNA: TGTGCCAGCAGCTTAGACATCAGGGGGGTGGGGCAGTACTTC
CDR3 protein: CASSLDIRGVGQYF

V gene: TRBV3-1
D gene: .
J gene: TRBJ2-2
clone size: .
CDR3 DNA: TGTGCCAGCAGCAACTCTAGTGGCTCGAACACCGGGGAGCTGTTTTTT
CDR3 protein: CASSNSSGSNTGELFF

V gene: TRBV25-1
D gene: TRBD2
J gene: TRBJ2-1
clone size: few
CDR3 DNA: TGTGCCAGCAATTTAGCGGGCGACAATGAGCAGTTCTTC
CDR3 protein: CASNLAGDNEQFF

V gene: TRBV20-1
D gene: TRBD1
J gene: TRBJ1-6
clone size: .
CDR3 DNA: TGCAGTGCTACGGGACAGACGAGCTCCTATAATTCACCCCTCCACTTT
CDR3 protein: CSATGQTSSYNSPLHF

V gene: TRBV18
D gene: .
J gene: TRBJ1-5
clone size: once
CDR3 DNA: TGTGCCAGCTCACTTGGGACAATAGGGCAGCCCCAGCATTTT
CDR3 protein: CASSLGTIGQPQHF

V gene: TRBV12-3/TRBV12-4
D gene: TRBD2
J gene: TRBJ2-3
clone size: few
CDR3 DNA: TGTGCCAGCAGTTCCAACCCCGGGACTAGCGGGAAAGACACAGATACGCAGTATTTT
CDR3 protein: CASSSNPGTSGKDTDTQYF

V gene: TRBV20-1
D gene: .
J gene: TRBJ2-1
clone size: few
CDR3 DNA: TGCAGTGCTAGATCAGCCCCGCAGCGGAGTGAGTTTCGGCTCTACAATGAGCAGTTCTTC
CDR3 protein: CSARSAPQRSEFRLYNEQFF

V gene: TRBV3-1
D gene: TRBD2
J gene: TRBJ2-3
clone size: few
CDR3 DNA: TGTGCCAGCAGCCGACCGAGCGGGAGTAAAGATACGCAGTATTTT
CDR3 protein: CASSRPSGSKDTQYF

V gene: TRBV11-2
D gene: TRBD2
J gene: TRBJ2-4
clone size: .
CDR3 DNA: TGTGCCAGCAGCACGATCCGGGACTACCTAAGGATTCAGTACTTC
CDR3 protein: CASSTIRDYLRIQYF

V gene: TRBV5-1
D gene: TRBD1
J gene: TRBJ1-1
clone size: .
CDR3 DNA: TGCGCCAGCAGTTTTGGGGACAGCCGGAAGAACACTGAAGCTTTCTTT
CDR3 protein: CASSFGDSRKNTEAFF

V gene: TRBV27
D gene: .
J gene: TRBJ2-7
clone size: once
CDR3 DNA: TGTGCCAGCGGTTCCGTCAGCTCCTACGAGCAGTACTTC
CDR3 protein: CASGSVSSYEQYF

V gene: TRBV7-9
D gene: .
J gene: TRBJ1-1
clone size: .
CDR3 DNA: TGTGCCAGCACCCGAAGGGGATTCGGCACTGAAGCTTTCTTT
CDR3 protein: CASTRRGFGTEAFF

V gene: TRBV12-3/TRBV12-4
D gene: TRBD2
J gene: TRBJ2-5
clone size: .
CDR3 DNA: TGTGCCAGCAGTCTCGGGACTAGCGGGATCGGAGAGACCCAGTACTTC
CDR3 protein: CASSLGTSGIGETQYF

V gene: TRBV7-9
D gene: .
J gene: TRBJ1-2
clone size: few
CDR3 DNA: TGTGCCAGCAGCCTCCTTGAGTTGAACTATGGCTACACCTTC
CDR3 protein: CASSLLELNYGYTF

V gene: TRBV24-1
D gene: TRBD1
J gene: TRBJ2-7
clone size: .
CDR3 DNA: TGTGCCACCAGTGAAACAGGGGGTCTATACAATGAGCAGTACTTC
CDR3 protein: CATSETGGLYNEQYF